The 16 T cell receptor beta chains given below trace back to one sample, sequenced in a study of cytomegalovirus exposure and HLA in healthy donors. The PCR had 60 Vbeta and 13 Jbeta primers. TCRdb keeps only in-frame clones here, not all; method: immunoSEQ multiplex PCR. This sample carries roughly 110,000 clones, around 85% of them seen once, and the ten largest clones take 2% to 2.5%. The sequencing input was PBMCs. These receptor sequences come from a man under 40 in good health and CMV-seronegative.

The CDR3 reads CASSDAPAGQETQYF. The CDR3 coding sequence is TGTGCCAGCAGTGACGCCCCCGCGGGACAAGAGACCCAGTACTTC. The chain joins TRBV6-1 to TRBJ2-5; D perhaps matches TRBD2 (6 bases). CDR1 and CDR2 (germline): MNHNS, SASEGT. This CDR3 has 15 residues. Trimming stripped 3 bases from V and 2 bases from J, with 13 bases between.

Of note for this clone: Other DNA sequences within the sample encode an identical CDR3. The chain employs TRBV18 and TRBJ2-1; 11 bases match TRBD1. This CDR3 has 16 amino acids. Germline-derived CDR1 and CDR2 are KGHSH and LQKENI. Trimming removed 3 bases from V and 3 bases from J; junction bases left unmatched: 4. CDR3 coding DNA: TGTGCCAGCTCACCCTCCGGGACAGGGGGCTACAATGAGCAGTTCTTC. Encoded protein: CASSPSGTGGYNEQFF. The full variable domain, in which reference TRBV18 and TRBJ2-1 provide the parts outside the CDR3, is NAGVMQNPRHLVRRRGQEARLRCSPMKGHSHVYWYRQLPEEGLKFMVYLQKENIIDESGMPKERFSAEFPKEGPSILRIQQVVRGDSAAYFCASSPSGTGGYNEQFFGPGTRLTVL.

The V call is TRBV19, the J call TRBJ1-2, with D possibly being TRBD1 (5 bases). The CDR3 runs to 13 residues. Looked up from germline, CDR1 is LNHDA and CDR2 is SQIVND (reference sequence). The V end lost 5 bases, the J end lost 1 base, and 8 bases lay between the germline ends. The CDR3 DNA reads TGTGCCAGTAGTCCAGGGATTAACTATGGCTACACCTTC. Translated: CASSPGINYGYTF. The variable domain in full, completed from reference TRBV19 and TRBJ1-2, reads DGGITQSPKYLFRKEGQNVTLSCEQNLNHDAMYWYRQDPGQGLRLIYYSQIVNDFQKGDIAEGYSVSREKKESFPLTVTSAQKNPTAFYLCASSPGINYGYTFGSGTRLTVV.

J is TRBJ2-1 and V is TRBV28; maybe TRBD2 (5 bases). V lost 8 bases and J 6 bases, leaving 11 bases between the germline ends. CDR3 length: 12 amino acids. CDR1 MDHEN and CDR2 SYDVKM come from the germline V gene. CDR3 in amino acids: CASGLMSNEQFF. In DNA form, the CDR3 reads TGTGCCAGCGGACTTATGAGCAATGAGCAGTTCTTC.

This rearrangement joins TRBV4-1 to TRBJ1-5; D is perhaps TRBD1 (6 bases). CDR3 length equals 17 residues. Germline CDR1 MGHRA, CDR2 YSYEKL. V was trimmed by 0 bases and J by 7 bases, leaving 19 bases between them. CDR3 sequence (DNA): TGCGCCAGCAGCCAAGAGGGGGGGGGCTGGGGTAGCCAGCCCCAGCATTTT. Translated: CASSQEGGGWGSQPQHF.

This chain joins TRBV10-2 and TRBJ1-2, with a weak D call TRBD1 (5 bases). Trimming cost V 2 bases and J 6 bases, with 10 bases left between them. The CDR3 length is 13 residues. Germline lookup yields CDR1 WSHSY and CDR2 SAAADI. CDR3 amino acids: CASSEGHADGYTF. For the CDR3, the DNA is TGCGCCAGCAGTGAGGGACATGCGGATGGCTACACCTTC.

On this clone: Compared with germline, one end of the junction differs, possibly owing to a read error. The chain uses TRBV7-7 and TRBJ2-1, with D tentatively TRBD1 (5 bases). Germline V gene sequence: CDR1 SSHAT, CDR2 FNYEAQ (reference sequence). This CDR3 is built from 14 residues. CDR3 protein: CASSPSPGYNEQFF. CDR3 in DNA: TGTGCTAGCAGCCCATCTCCAGGGTACAATGAGCAGTTCTTC.

The V and J genes are TRBV18 and TRBJ2-2, with TRBD1 matching over 10 bases. Trimming removed 2 bases from V and 5 bases from J; junction bases left unmatched: 5. The germline V gene encodes CDR1 KGHSH and CDR2 LQKENI. The CDR3 spans 16 residues. CDR3 sequence (DNA): TGTGCCAGCTCACCAATAGGGACAGGGGAAACCGGGGAGCTGTTTTTT. Translated: CASSPIGTGETGELFF.

J is TRBJ2-7 and V is TRBV4-1; possible D gene TRBD1, 6 bases. V was clipped by 3 bases and J by 3 bases, with 24 bases between them. The CDR3 has 18 residues. Germline CDR1 MGHRA, CDR2 YSYEKL. The CDR3 DNA reads as TGCGCCAGCAGCCACCACACGACGACGAGAGGACAGATCTACGAGCAGTACTTC. Residues: CASSHHTTTRGQIYEQYF.

The chain couples TRBV19 to TRBJ1-1; a possible D gene is TRBD1 (5 bases). Germline CDR1 reads LNHDA; CDR2 reads SQIVND (reference sequence). The CDR3 is made up of 13 amino acids. V gave up 6 bases and J gave up 6 bases, with 14 bases separating them. The CDR3 DNA reads TGTGCCAGTAGGCGCAGGGACTCCGCTGAAGCTTTCTTT. Amino acids: CASRRRDSAEAFF. The full variable domain, its missing parts supplied by reference TRBV19 and TRBJ1-1, is DGGITQSPKYLFRKEGQNVTLSCEQNLNHDAMYWYRQDPGQGLRLIYYSQIVNDFQKGDIAEGYSVSREKKESFPLTVTSAQKNPTAFYLCASRRRDSAEAFFGQGTRLTVV.

V and J are TRBV2 and TRBJ2-7; tentative D call: TRBD1 (6 bases). Germline-derived CDR1 and CDR2 are SNHLY and FYNNEI. The CDR3 contains 13 residues. Trimming removed 7 bases at V and 11 bases at J, with 21 bases between. The CDR3 protein is CASKRGHFPRKYF. As DNA, the CDR3 is TGTGCCAGCAAGAGGGGACACTTCCCAAGGAAGTACTTC.

This clone has more than one count but fewer than ten. This chain joins TRBV30 and TRBJ1-4, with no clear D. V lost 5 bases, J lost 7 bases, and 11 bases lay in between. Looked up from germline, CDR1 is GTSNPN and CDR2 is SVGIG (reference sequence). The CDR3 contains 12 residues. The CDR3 nucleotides read TGTGCCTGGGGGAGGGCTGTTGAAAAACTGTTTTTT. Protein product: CAWGRAVEKLFF.

This rearrangement joins TRBV2 to TRBJ1-2; the D gene is possibly TRBD1 (6 bases). Trimming left V 4 bases short and J 5 bases short, with 14 bases between. Germline V gene sequence: CDR1 SNHLY, CDR2 FYNNEI. The CDR3 is made up of 14 amino acids. CDR3: CASSGVQGSYGYTF. CDR3 nucleotides: TGTGCCAGCAGTGGAGTGCAGGGGAGTTATGGCTACACCTTC.

This clone is a singleton in its sample. The chain has TRBV9 and TRBJ2-7, with TRBD2 matching over 9 bases. The CDR3 is made up of 16 amino acids. In germline, CDR1 is SGDLS, CDR2 YYNGEE. The V gene end was trimmed by 3 bases and the J gene end by 1 base; junction bases not matched to a gene: 8. In DNA, the CDR3 is TGTGCCAGCAGCGCGGGCGGGGGGGATATGTCCTACGAGCAGTACTTC. It is translated as CASSAGGGDMSYEQYF. The entire variable domain, with the rest obtained from reference TRBV9 and TRBJ2-7, is as follows: DSGVTQTPKHLITATGQRVTLRCSPRSGDLSVYWYQQSLDQGLQFLIQYYNGEERAKGNILERFSAQQFPDLHSELNLSSLELGDSALYFCASSAGGGDMSYEQYFGPGTRLTVT.

This chain joins TRBV30 and TRBJ2-1, with TRBD2 as a possible D gene (6 bases). V shed 4 bases and J shed 9 bases, with 13 bases lying between them. Per germline, CDR1 GTSNPN and CDR2 SVGIG (reference sequence). The length of the CDR3 is 12 residues. The CDR3 region has the DNA TGTGCCTGGACAGCGGGCCTGGGTGAGCAGTTCTTC. It is translated as CAWTAGLGEQFF.

This chain joins TRBV14 and TRBJ1-2, with 8 bases lining up with TRBD1. Germline V CDR1 and CDR2: SGHDN, FVKESK. The ends lost 2 bases at V and 3 bases at J; junction bases unmatched: 11. This CDR3 has 17 residues. The CDR3 region is CASSQLSGGHGDYGYTF. The CDR3 DNA sequence: TGTGCCAGCAGCCAACTGTCAGGGGGCCACGGCGACTATGGCTACACCTTC.